What follows are 13 T cell receptor beta chains derived from one specimen sequenced in a study of technical replicates of blood from a handful of donors. Using immunoSEQ multiplex PCR, the repertoire was profiled, and TCRdb retains in-frame clones only, with some absent. Altogether roughly 90,000 clones are present, 90% to 97% being singletons, with the ten largest covering around 0.37%. Sequences were obtained from T cells isolated from PBMCs. All receptors come from a human donor in good health.

This clone was seen once. The rearrangement links TRBV11-1 to TRBJ1-2; D is undetermined. This CDR3 comprises 14 residues. Per germline, CDR1 SGHAT and CDR2 FQDESV (reference sequence). V lost 4 bases, J lost 7 bases, and 16 bases lay in between. The CDR3 spells CASSSQTVNGGYTF. As DNA, the CDR3 is TGTGCCAGCAGCTCCCAAACAGTGAACGGTGGCTACACCTTC.

V usage is TRBV11-3 and J usage is TRBJ2-7; a weak D match, TRBD2 (6 bases). The CDR3 has 14 residues. Germline loops: CDR1 SGHNT, CDR2 YENEEA. With 4 bases removed from V and 0 bases from J, the gap between germline ends came to 10 bases. The CDR3 DNA follows: TGTGCCAGCAGCTCTACGGGACTCTCCTACGAGCAGTACTTC. Translating it yields CASSSTGLSYEQYF.

The chain uses TRBV6-5 and TRBJ1-4; 11 nucleotides match TRBD1. CDR1 and CDR2 from the germline V gene are MNHEY and SVGAGI. The junction had 7 bases not matched to a gene; V was cut back by 8 bases and J by 8 bases. This CDR3 comprises 14 residues. This CDR3 is CASGRGTGGEKLFF. The CDR3 DNA reads TGTGCCAGCGGCCGAGGGACAGGGGGAGAAAAACTGTTTTTT.

This rearrangement joins TRBV18 to TRBJ2-7, with TRBD2 matching over 12 bases. V trimming: 6 bases; J trimming: 4 bases; junction bases outside the gene matches: 7. This CDR3 is 15 amino acids long. The germline gives CDR1 KGHSH, CDR2 LQKENI. The CDR3 nucleotides are TGTGCCAGCTCCCCGACTAGCGGGAGTTGGTACGAGCAGTACTTC. Amino acids: CASSPTSGSWYEQYF.

DNA for the CDR3: TGTGCCAGTAATTCGGCGGGTGGTGGCTACACCTTC. This translates into CASNSAGGGYTF. The chain joins TRBV19 to TRBJ1-2; D ambiguous. The CDR3 extends over 12 amino acids. Deletions cut 7 bases from V and 7 bases from J, with 13 bases between. The germline CDR1 and CDR2 sequences are LNHDA and SQIVND (reference sequence).

The CDR3 coding sequence is TGTGCCAGCAGGTATCAGTCAGGGGAGAGTAGCTATGGCTACACCTTC. Encoded protein: CASRYQSGESSYGYTF. V gene TRBV5-4 combines with J gene TRBJ1-2, with a weak D call TRBD1 (6 bases). The CDR3 length is 16 residues. Trimming left V 5 bases short and J 4 bases short, with 21 bases between. Per the germline V gene, CDR1 is SGHNT and CDR2 is YYREEE (reference sequence). The entire variable domain, with the rest obtained from reference TRBV5-4 and TRBJ1-2, is as follows: ETGVTQSPTHLIKTRGQQVTLRCSSQSGHNTVSWYQQALGQGPQFIFQYYREEENGRGNFPPRFSGLQFPNYSSELNVNALELDDSALYLCASRYQSGESSYGYTFGSGTRLTVV.

V and J are TRBV9 and TRBJ2-1; TRBD2 agrees at 8 bases. This CDR3 region has 16 residues. Germline V gives CDR1 SGDLS, CDR2 YYNGEE. The ends lost 3 bases at V and 5 bases at J; junction bases unmatched: 10. The CDR3 here is CASSGRLGSGNNEQFF. DNA of the CDR3: TGTGCCAGCAGCGGGCGTTTGGGTAGCGGGAACAATGAGCAGTTCTTC.

The chain combines TRBV6-4 with TRBJ1-1; TRBD1 matches at 7 bases. Trimming cost V 6 bases and J 3 bases; bases outside gene matches: 4. CDR1 and CDR2 (germline): MRHNA, SNTAGT. CDR3 length equals 13 residues. CDR3 region: CASRVDRHTEAFF. The DNA of the CDR3 is TGTGCCAGCAGGGTGGACAGGCACACTGAAGCTTTCTTT.

This chain uses TRBV5-1 with TRBJ2-5; TRBD2 is a possible D gene (6 bases). The germline V gene encodes CDR1 SGHRS and CDR2 YFSETQ. V lost 2 bases and J 5 bases, leaving 10 bases between the germline ends. The CDR3 contains 13 residues. The chain's CDR3 is CASSLSSGETQYF. For the CDR3, the DNA is TGCGCCAGCAGCTTATCCAGCGGGGAGACCCAGTACTTC.

The chain has TRBV2 and TRBJ2-1; D might be TRBD1 (6 bases). Germline loops: CDR1 SNHLY, CDR2 FYNNEI. Trimming shortened V by 7 bases and J by 9 bases, and 19 bases separated the two germline ends. This CDR3 is 14 amino acids long. CDR3 sequence: CASTSEGERGEQFF. For the CDR3, the DNA is TGTGCCAGCACTTCAGAGGGGGAGAGAGGTGAGCAGTTCTTC.

This chain links TRBV19 with TRBJ2-1; 10 bases are shared with TRBD2. Trimming took 5 bases from V and 5 from J; bases not matched to a gene: 6. The V gene's germline CDR1 is LNHDA and CDR2 SQIVND (reference sequence). The CDR3 totals 15 residues. CDR3 residues: CASSQRTSGNNEQFF. The DNA for the CDR3 is TGTGCCAGTAGTCAGCGGACTAGCGGAAACAATGAGCAGTTCTTC. The variable domain in full, with the rest retrieved from reference TRBV19 and TRBJ2-1, is DGGITQSPKYLFRKEGQNVTLSCEQNLNHDAMYWYRQDPGQGLRLIYYSQIVNDFQKGDIAEGYSVSREKKESFPLTVTSAQKNPTAFYLCASSQRTSGNNEQFFGPGTRLTVL.

This clone was seen a few times. V is TRBV5-1 and J is TRBJ1-1, with unresolved D. The CDR3 spans 13 residues. V gave up 0 bases and J gave up 3 bases, with 6 bases separating them. Germline CDR1 SGHRS, CDR2 YFSETQ. CDR3 coding DNA: TGCGCCAGCAGCTTGGAATGGCACACTGAAGCTTTCTTT. Protein: CASSLEWHTEAFF.

The chain recombines TRBV5-1 with TRBJ2-7, with D possibly TRBD2 on 5 matching bases. Germline V lookup: CDR1 SGHRS, CDR2 YFSETQ. Trimming shortened V by 2 bases and J by 1 base, and 7 bases separated the two germline ends. CDR3 length: 13 amino acids. The CDR3 DNA reads as TGCGCCAGCAGCTTAGCGGTTTCCTACGAGCAGTACTTC. It codes for CASSLAVSYEQYF.